This T cell receptor beta chain was observed in a study of blood T cell repertoires in COVID-19. The overall study: From T cells, B-cell-depleted T cells, or PBMCs came the material, which was cDNA or gDNA.

Recruitment covered about two dozen US areas and drew participants whose ages spanned roughly 18 to 100 years. Participants had their cohort set by participant-reported clinical history. Original analysis: Reference gene primers were amplified, and this amplification served to estimate nucleated cell counts. Generated by immunoSEQ multiplex PCR, the TCRdb table keeps only in-frame clones and is missing some. V and J calls and clone size are those listed in that table; D and trimming were worked out from the DNA. The repertoire holds 250,000 to 300,000 clones, 80% to 90% seen once, with 1.5% to 2% in the top ten. The CDR3 is 16 residues long.

Sequencing input: PBMCs or T cells enriched from blood (not recorded which). The sequence derives from a woman aged 45-60 years who had recovered from COVID-19. The chain joins TRBV7-5 to TRBJ2-7; the listed D gene, TRBD2, was not tested against the DNA. TRBV7-5 is tagged as a pseudogene. This CDR3 reads CARSLRKGLGTYEQYF. The CDR3 nucleotides are TGTGCCAGAAGCCTCCGGAAAGGGCTCGGGACCTACGAGCAGTACTTC.